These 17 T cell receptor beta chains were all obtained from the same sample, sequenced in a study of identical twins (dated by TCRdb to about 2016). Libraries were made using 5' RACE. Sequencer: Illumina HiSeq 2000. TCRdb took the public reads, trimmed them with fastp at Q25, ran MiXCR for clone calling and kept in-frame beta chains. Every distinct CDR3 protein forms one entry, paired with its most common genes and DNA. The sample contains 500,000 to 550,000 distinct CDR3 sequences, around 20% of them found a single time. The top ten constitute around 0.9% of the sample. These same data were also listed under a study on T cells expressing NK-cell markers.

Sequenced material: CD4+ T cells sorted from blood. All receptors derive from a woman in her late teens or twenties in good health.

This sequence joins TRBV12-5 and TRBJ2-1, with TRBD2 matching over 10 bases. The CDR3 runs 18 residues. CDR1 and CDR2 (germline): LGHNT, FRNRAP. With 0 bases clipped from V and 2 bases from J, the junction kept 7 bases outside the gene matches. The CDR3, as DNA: TGTGCTAGTGGTTTGGTACATATAGCGGGAGGTACCTACAATGAGCAGTTCTTC. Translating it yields CASGLVHIAGGTYNEQFF.

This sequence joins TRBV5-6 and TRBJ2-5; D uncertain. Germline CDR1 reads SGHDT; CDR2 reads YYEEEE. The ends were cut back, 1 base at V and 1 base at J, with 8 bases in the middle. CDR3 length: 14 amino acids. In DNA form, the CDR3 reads TGTGCCAGCAGCTTGCTGCACAGCCAAGAGACCCAGTACTTC. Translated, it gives CASSLLHSQETQYF.

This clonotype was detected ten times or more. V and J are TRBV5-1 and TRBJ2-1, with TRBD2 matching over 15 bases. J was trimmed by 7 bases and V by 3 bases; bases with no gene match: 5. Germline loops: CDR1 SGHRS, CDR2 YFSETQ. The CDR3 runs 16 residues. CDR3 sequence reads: CASSWKGLAGGNEQFF. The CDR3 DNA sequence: TGCGCCAGCAGCTGGAAGGGACTAGCGGGAGGTAATGAGCAGTTCTTC.

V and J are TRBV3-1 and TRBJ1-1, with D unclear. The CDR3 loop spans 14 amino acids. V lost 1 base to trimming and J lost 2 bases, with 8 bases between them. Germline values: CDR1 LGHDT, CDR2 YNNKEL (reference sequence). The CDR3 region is CASSQARENTEAFF. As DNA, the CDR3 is TGTGCCAGCAGCCAAGCTCGTGAAAACACTGAAGCTTTCTTT. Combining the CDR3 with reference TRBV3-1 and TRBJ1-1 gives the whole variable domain DTAVSQTPKYLVTQMGNDKSIKCEQNLGHDTMYWYKQDSKKFLKIMFSYNNKELIINETVPNRFSPKSPDKAHLNLHINSLELGDSAVYFCASSQARENTEAFFGQGTRLTVV.

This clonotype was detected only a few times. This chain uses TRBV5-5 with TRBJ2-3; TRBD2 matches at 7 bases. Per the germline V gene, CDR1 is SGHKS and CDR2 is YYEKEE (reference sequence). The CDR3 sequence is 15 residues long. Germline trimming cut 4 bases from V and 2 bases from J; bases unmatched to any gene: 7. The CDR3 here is CASSGGVMDTDTQYF. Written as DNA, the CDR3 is TGTGCCAGCAGCGGGGGGGTCATGGACACAGATACGCAGTATTTT.

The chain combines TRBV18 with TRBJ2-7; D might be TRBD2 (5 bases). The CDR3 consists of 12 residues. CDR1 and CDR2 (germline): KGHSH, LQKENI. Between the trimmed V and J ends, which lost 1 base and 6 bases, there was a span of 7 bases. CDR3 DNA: TGTGCCAGCTCACCACTGAGCGGCGAGCAGTACTTC. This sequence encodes CASSPLSGEQYF.

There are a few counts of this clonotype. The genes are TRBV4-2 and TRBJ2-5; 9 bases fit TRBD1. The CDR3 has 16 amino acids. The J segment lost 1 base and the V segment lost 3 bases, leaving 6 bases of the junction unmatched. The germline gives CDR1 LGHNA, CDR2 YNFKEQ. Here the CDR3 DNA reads TGTGCCAGCAGCCAGGCCGGACAGGGGTCCCAAGAGACCCAGTACTTC. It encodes CASSQAGQGSQETQYF.

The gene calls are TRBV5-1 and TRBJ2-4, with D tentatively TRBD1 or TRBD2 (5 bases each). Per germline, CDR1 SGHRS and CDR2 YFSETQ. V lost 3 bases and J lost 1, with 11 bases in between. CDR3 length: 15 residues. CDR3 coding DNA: TGCGCCAGCAGCTCCGAGGGGAGCGCCAAAAACATTCAGTACTTC. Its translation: CASSSEGSAKNIQYF.

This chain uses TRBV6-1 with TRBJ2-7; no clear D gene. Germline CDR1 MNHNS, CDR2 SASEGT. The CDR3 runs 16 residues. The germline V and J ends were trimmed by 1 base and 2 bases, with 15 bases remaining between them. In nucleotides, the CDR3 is TGTGCCAGCAGTGAAGGGCCGGCGGTGCTTACCTACGAGCAGTACTTC. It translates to CASSEGPAVLTYEQYF.

CDR3 DNA sequence: TGTGCCATCAGTGAAGGCTTGGATATGAACACTGAAGCTTTCTTT. Translated: CAISEGLDMNTEAFF. The J gene is TRBJ1-1, the V gene TRBV10-3; D is ambiguous. CDR3 length: 15 residues. CDR1 is ENHRY and CDR2 is SYGVKD in the germline V gene. V was shortened by 3 bases and J by 0 bases, with 11 bases between the two germline ends.

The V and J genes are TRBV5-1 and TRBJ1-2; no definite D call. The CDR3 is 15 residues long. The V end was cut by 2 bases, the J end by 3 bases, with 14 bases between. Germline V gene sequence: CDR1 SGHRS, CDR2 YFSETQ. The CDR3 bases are TGCGCCAGCAGCTTTTTAGGGCGGGTCGACTATGGCTACACCTTC. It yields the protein CASSFLGRVDYGYTF.

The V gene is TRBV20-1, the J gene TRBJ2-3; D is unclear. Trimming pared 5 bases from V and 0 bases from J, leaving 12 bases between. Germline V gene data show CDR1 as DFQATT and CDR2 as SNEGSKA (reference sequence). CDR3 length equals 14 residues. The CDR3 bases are TGCAGTGCTTCCTCTTGGTCTAGCACAGATACGCAGTATTTT. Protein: CSASSWSSTDTQYF.

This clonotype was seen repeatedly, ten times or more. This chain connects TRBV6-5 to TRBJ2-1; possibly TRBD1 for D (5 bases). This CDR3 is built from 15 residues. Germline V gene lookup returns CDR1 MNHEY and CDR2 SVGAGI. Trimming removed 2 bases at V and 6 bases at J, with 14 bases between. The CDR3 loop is CASSYPGKFGNEQFF. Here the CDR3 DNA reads TGTGCCAGCAGTTACCCAGGGAAGTTTGGCAATGAGCAGTTCTTC.

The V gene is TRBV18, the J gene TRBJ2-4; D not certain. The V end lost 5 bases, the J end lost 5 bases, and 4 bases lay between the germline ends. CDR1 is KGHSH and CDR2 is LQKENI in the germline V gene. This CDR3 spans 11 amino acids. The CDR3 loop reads CASSSQNIQYF. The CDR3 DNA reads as TGTGCCAGCTCATCCCAAAACATTCAGTACTTC.

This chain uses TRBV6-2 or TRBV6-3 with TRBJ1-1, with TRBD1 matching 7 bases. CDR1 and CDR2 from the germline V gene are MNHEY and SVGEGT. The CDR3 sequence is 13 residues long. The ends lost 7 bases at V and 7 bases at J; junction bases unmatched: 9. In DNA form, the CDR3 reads TGTGCCAGCATCGGCAGGGGGTTAAATGAAGCTTTCTTT. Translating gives CASIGRGLNEAFF.

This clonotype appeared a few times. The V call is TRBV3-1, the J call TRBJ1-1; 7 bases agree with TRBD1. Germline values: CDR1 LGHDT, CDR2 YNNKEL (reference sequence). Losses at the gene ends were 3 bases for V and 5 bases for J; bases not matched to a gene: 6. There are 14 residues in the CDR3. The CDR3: CASSQQTGRTEAFF. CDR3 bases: TGTGCCAGCAGCCAGCAGACAGGGCGAACTGAAGCTTTCTTT.

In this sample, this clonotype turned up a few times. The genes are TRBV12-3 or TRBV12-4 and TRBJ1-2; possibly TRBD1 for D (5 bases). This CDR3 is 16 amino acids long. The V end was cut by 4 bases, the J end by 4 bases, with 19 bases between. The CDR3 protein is CASSSSRGSLGYGYTF. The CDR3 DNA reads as TGTGCCAGCAGTTCCTCGAGGGGCTCGCTCGGCTATGGCTACACCTTC.